This T cell receptor (beta chain) was retrieved from a study of T cells in Graves' hyperthyroidism and ophthalmopathy (dated by TCRdb to between 2018 and 2020). For context, the study as a whole: To identify distinguishing TCR V-J signatures, a discovery cohort of around 100 patients was used, comprising fewer than 45 with Graves' ophthalmopathy and under 60 with stable Graves' hyperthyroidism. Prospective prediction of ophthalmopathy was tested in an independent validation cohort of 18 to 20 hyperthyroidism patients and around 16 patients who later progressed to ophthalmopathy. The 100 or so discovery patients were divided at random into training and test sets in a 7:3 ratio. TCR Vbeta CDR3 sequencing of some 140 peripheral blood samples (fewer than 45 ophthalmopathy, 75 or so hyperthyroidism and approximately 17 progressor patients) is reported in the paper. After blood sampling, hyperthyroidism patients were treated with methimazole at a starting dose of 30 mg daily, and ophthalmopathy patients were treated with high-dose intravenous methylprednisolone. Thyroid tissue and blood T-cell repertoires from more than 5 Graves' hyperthyroidism patients were also compared in the study.

Looking up the germline V gene yields CDR1 SGHRS and CDR2 YFSETQ. The CDR3 sequence holds 14 residues, the cysteine and phenylalanine included. The DNA shown is the 42-base CDR3, in frame from base 1. From V the trimming removes 4 bases and from J it removes 0 bases, while the gene matches leave 3 bases of the junction unaccounted for. The paper's findings and limits, for the study overall: Ophthalmopathy was separated from stable hyperthyroidism by a 13 V-J signature model, with approximately 85% sensitivity and approximately 84% specificity obtained in cross-validation and 80%/75% obtained in testing. No statistical method was used to set the sample size in advance, and investigators knew the group allocation. Most expanded thyroid clonotypes (frequency above 0.001) were also detected in blood, a finding suggesting that blood repertoires may reflect thyroid immune responses. In validation, the model predicted progression to ophthalmopathy with around 71% sensitivity and over 72% specificity, a median of around six months before onset.

Stable Graves' hyperthyroidism was defined as the absence of progression to ophthalmopathy over 18 months of follow-up. The hyperthyroidism patients were between 18 and 65 years old and newly diagnosed, with a disease duration of less than 2 months. Any patient with an uncontrolled infection, another autoimmune disease, pregnancy or lactation was excluded. Diagnoses were based on clinical symptoms, serum thyroxine and TRAb, thyroid ultrasound and orbital computed tomography. Trizol reagent was used to extract total RNA, and RNA quality was then checked on an Agilent 2100 Bioanalyzer. This clonotype was detected many times. There is no known antigen for this receptor. There are no base qualities to consult, and no much larger clone falls within one base. The TCR beta CDR3 regions were amplified from RNA transcripts. For the first round of RT-PCR on the TCR CDR3, the HTBI primer set was used together with the Qiagen OneStep RT-PCR kit. Libraries were constructed in a second round of multiplex PCR, after which size selection and purification were performed. Sequencing of the libraries was done on an Illumina HiSeq2000 using paired-end 100 bp reads. The original methods were these. SOAPnuke was used to process the raw data, removing reads that contained adapters or uncalled bases, had a mean Phred below 15, or lacked an exact match to the constant primer or identifier. High-quality paired reads were merged using COPE v1.2.5, and each unique nucleotide sequence was defined as a clonotype. MiTCR v1.1 was used to align the clonotypes against IMGT TRBV, TRBD and TRBJ reference segments. The analysis was restricted to V-J combinations with a frequency above 0.0001, which together covered just over 99% of the repertoires. A TCS score was defined as the ratio between F50 (clonal expansion) and ExV (chaos), using BLOSUM62-based TCRdist between CDR3 peptides within each V-J. Welch's t-statistics and random forest reduced several hundred V-J features to about 13, which were used in a naive Bayes classifier (R e1071). TCRdb cleaned the public reads at Q25 with fastp, built clones with MiXCR and kept in-frame beta chains. Duplicate CDR3 protein sequences are folded into a single record with the most common DNA and genes. The authors' filters were not applied to this entry. This sample holds a few hundred thousand distinct CDR3 sequences; 35% to 55% were observed only once. The top ten clonotypes cover about 8.2% of the sample.

The sequence links TRBV5-1 to TRBJ1-1, and TRBD1 aligns with 7 junction nucleotides. The sequenced sample consisted of peripheral blood or thyroid tissue (not recorded which). The sequence was obtained from a woman aged 18-29 years with Graves' hyperthyroidism. Donor details come from another sample of the same person, matched by shared clones. The CDR3 here reads CASSRQGMNTEAFF. At the DNA level, the sequence is TGCGCCAGCAGCCGACAGGGAATGAACACTGAAGCTTTCTTT.